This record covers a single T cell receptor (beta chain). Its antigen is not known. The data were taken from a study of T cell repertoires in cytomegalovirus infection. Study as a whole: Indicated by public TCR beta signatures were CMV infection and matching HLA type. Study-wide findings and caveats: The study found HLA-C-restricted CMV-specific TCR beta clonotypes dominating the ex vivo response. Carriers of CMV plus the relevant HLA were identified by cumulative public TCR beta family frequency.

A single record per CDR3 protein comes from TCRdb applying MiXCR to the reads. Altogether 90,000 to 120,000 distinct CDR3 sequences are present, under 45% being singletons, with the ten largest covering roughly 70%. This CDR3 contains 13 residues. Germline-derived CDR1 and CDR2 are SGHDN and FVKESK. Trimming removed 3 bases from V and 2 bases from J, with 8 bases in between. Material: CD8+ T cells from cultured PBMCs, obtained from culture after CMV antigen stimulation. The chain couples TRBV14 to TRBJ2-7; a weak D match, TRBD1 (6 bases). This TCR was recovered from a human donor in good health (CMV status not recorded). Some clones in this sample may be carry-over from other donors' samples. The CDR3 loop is CASSHWDTYEQYF. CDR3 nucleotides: TGTGCCAGCAGCCACTGGGACACCTACGAGCAGTACTTC.